These 5 T cell receptor beta chains were sequenced from one sample in a study of cytomegalovirus exposure and HLA in healthy donors. The study ran its PCR with 60 Vbeta and 13 Jbeta primers. Method: immunoSEQ multiplex PCR; TCRdb's copy keeps in-frame clones and lacks some. This table holds fewer than 200,000 clones, roughly 80% found once. Input material: PBMCs. Every receptor here comes from a male donor in good health and CMV-seronegative.

The V gene is TRBV29-1, the J gene TRBJ1-2, with 10 bases identical to TRBD1. CDR3 length: 13 amino acids. Germline V gene data show CDR1 as SQVTM and CDR2 as ANQGSEA. V lost 8 bases, J lost 8 bases, and 11 bases stayed unmatched. Here the CDR3 DNA reads TGCAGCCCGGGAAAGGGACAGGGGTTCGGCTACACCTTC. Translation: CSPGKGQGFGYTF.

This sequence joins TRBV5-7 and TRBJ1-1, with D perhaps matching TRBD1 (5 bases). TRBV5-7 has ORF status, its function being uncertain. The length of the CDR3 is 14 residues. The V gene lost 2 bases and the J gene lost 0 bases, with 8 bases spanning the gap. The CDR3 protein is CASSFGAMNTEAFF. The CDR3 DNA sequence: TGTGCCAGCAGCTTTGGGGCCATGAACACTGAAGCTTTCTTT.

This clone has only a few counts. The V and J genes are TRBV30 and TRBJ2-2, with 15 bases matching TRBD2. This CDR3 has 17 amino acids. The V and J ends lost 2 bases and 6 bases, in that order; junction bases with no gene match: 7. Germline V CDR1 and CDR2: GTSNPN, SVGIG (reference sequence). CDR3: CAWSRTSGGAWAGELFF. The CDR3 DNA is TGTGCCTGGAGTCGGACTAGCGGGGGGGCATGGGCCGGGGAGCTGTTTTTT.

This rearrangement joins TRBV19 to TRBJ2-2; 7 bases are shared with TRBD1. The CDR3 length is 16 residues. Germline CDR1 reads LNHDA; CDR2 reads SQIVND (reference sequence). Unmatched junction bases numbered 8, after V lost 5 bases and J lost 2 bases. CDR3 sequence (DNA): TGTGCCAGTAGTCTATTGGACAGGACAAACACCGGGGAGCTGTTTTTT. Translated, it gives CASSLLDRTNTGELFF.

V and J are TRBV5-1 and TRBJ2-5, with D maybe TRBD1 (6 bases). From germline, CDR1 is SGHRS and CDR2 YFSETQ. V lost 0 bases, J lost 5 bases, and 17 bases lay in between. This CDR3 has 16 amino acids. CDR3 in DNA: TGCGCCAGCAGCTTGGTTCAGGGGTTCCAGTCGGAGACCCAGTACTTC. Protein sequence: CASSLVQGFQSETQYF.